Listed here are 30 T cell receptor beta chains from one sample, sequenced in a study of T cell responses to AZD1222 COVID-19 vaccine. The assay was immunoSEQ multiplex PCR, and TCRdb's table has in-frame clones only and misses some. Here the sample spans fewer than 55,000 clones, 90% being singletons. This specimen was peripheral blood, taken 28 days after the second AZD1222 dose. Source of these receptors: an adult who received the AZD1222 COVID-19 vaccine.

The J gene is TRBJ2-5, the V gene TRBV7-2; 8 nucleotides match TRBD2. Trimming at V came to 0 bases and at J to 2 bases, leaving 8 bases not matched to a gene. Germline V CDR1 and CDR2: SGHTA, FQGNSA. The CDR3 is 17 residues long. CDR3 DNA: TGTGCCAGCAGCTTAGCGCGGGGTAGCGGGGAACAAGAGACCCAGTACTTC. Encoded protein: CASSLARGSGEQETQYF.

The V call is TRBV30, the J call TRBJ2-1; possibly TRBD2 for D (6 bases). Deletions cut 3 bases from V and 7 bases from J, with 16 bases between. This CDR3 spans 14 amino acids. Germline CDR1 and CDR2: GTSNPN and SVGIG (reference sequence). CDR3 nucleotide sequence: TGTGCCTGGAGACTAGCCCCAACCCAGAATGAGCAGTTCTTC. It translates to CAWRLAPTQNEQFF.

The chain has TRBV30 and TRBJ2-2; possibly TRBD2 for D (5 bases). Germline values: CDR1 GTSNPN, CDR2 SVGIG (reference sequence). With 4 bases removed from V and 8 bases from J, the gap between germline ends came to 17 bases. The CDR3 totals 14 residues. The CDR3 DNA sequence: TGTGCCTGGAACGCCCGGGTATCGGGGGGGGAGCTGTTTTTT. This codes for CAWNARVSGGELFF.

This chain uses TRBV7-2 with TRBJ2-1, with D maybe TRBD2 (6 bases). This CDR3 is built from 12 residues. V gave up 7 bases and J gave up 9 bases, with 13 bases separating them. The germline V gene has CDR1 SGHTA and CDR2 FQGNSA. Here the CDR3 reads CASTRFGGEQFF. CDR3 sequence (DNA): TGTGCCAGCACCCGTTTCGGGGGTGAGCAGTTCTTC.

The genes are TRBV7-2 and TRBJ1-6; possibly TRBD1 for D (5 bases). From germline, CDR1 is SGHTA and CDR2 FQGNSA. The V gene lost 2 bases and the J gene lost 6 bases, with 11 bases spanning the gap. CDR3 size: 15 residues. CDR3 DNA: TGTGCCAGCAGCTTACAGGGTTGGGGTAATTCACCCCTCCACTTT. Its protein is CASSLQGWGNSPLHF.

J is TRBJ2-3 and V is TRBV11-3, with 8 bases identical to TRBD1. V shed 5 bases and J 5 bases; nucleotides not matched to a gene: 9. CDR1 is SGHNT, CDR2 YENEEA, per germline. This CDR3 has 15 residues. CDR3 coding DNA: TGTGCCAGCAGCCTAAGACAGGGGATGGGAGATACGCAGTATTTT. The encoded protein is CASSLRQGMGDTQYF. The full variable domain, in which reference TRBV11-3 and TRBJ2-3 provide the parts outside the CDR3, is EAGVVQSPRYKIIEKKQPVAFWCNPISGHNTLYWYLQNLGQGPELLIRYENEEAVDDSQLPKDRFSAERLKGVDSTLKIQPAELGDSAVYLCASSLRQGMGDTQYFGPGTRLTVL.

V and J are TRBV3-1 (or the pseudogene TRBV3-2) and TRBJ1-2; D perhaps matches TRBD1 (6 bases). The CDR3 covers 14 residues. Germline CDR1 LGHDT, CDR2 YNNKEL (reference sequence). Trimming stripped 2 bases from V and 4 bases from J, with 11 bases between. CDR3 nucleotide sequence: TGTGCCAGCAGCCAACCGAGGACAGCCTATGGCTACACCTTC. This encodes CASSQPRTAYGYTF.

The CDR3 nucleotides are TGTGCCAGTAGTAGGGCAGGGGGAAGCAATCAGCCCCAGCATTTT. This gives the protein CASSRAGGSNQPQHF. The chain links TRBV19 to TRBJ1-5; TRBD1 agrees at 7 bases. J lost 1 base, V lost 4 bases, and 4 bases had no gene match. Germline CDR1 LNHDA, CDR2 SQIVND (reference sequence). The CDR3 covers 15 residues.

The gene calls are TRBV5-6 and TRBJ1-2; weak D call: TRBD1 (6 bases). The V and J ends lost 4 bases and 9 bases respectively, with 22 bases between them. This CDR3 is built from 15 residues. In germline, CDR1 is SGHDT, CDR2 YYEEEE. The CDR3 reads CASSKGGFPPFSYTF. The CDR3 DNA sequence: TGTGCCAGCAGCAAAGGGGGGTTCCCCCCTTTTAGCTACACCTTC.

The rearrangement joins TRBV3-1 (or the pseudogene TRBV3-2) to TRBJ1-6; D is uncertain. The V end was cut by 1 base, the J end by 7 bases, with 8 bases between. Germline CDR1 and CDR2: LGHDT and YNNKEL (reference sequence). The CDR3 runs 14 residues. The CDR3: CASSQVSGNSPLHF. DNA for the CDR3: TGTGCCAGCAGCCAAGTCTCGGGGAATTCACCCCTCCACTTT.

J is TRBJ1-6 and V is TRBV19, with 8 positions matching TRBD1. This CDR3 is built from 14 residues. V trimming: 7 bases; J trimming: 6 bases; junction bases outside the gene matches: 5. Germline V lookup: CDR1 LNHDA, CDR2 SQIVND (reference sequence). The CDR3 coding sequence is TGTGCCAGTAACGACAGGGGTGCTAATTCACCCCTCCACTTT. It is translated as CASNDRGANSPLHF.

The chain has TRBV6-5 and TRBJ1-1; D gene unclear. The germline V and J ends were trimmed by 6 bases and 7 bases, with 15 bases remaining between them. Germline V gives CDR1 MNHEY, CDR2 SVGAGI. The CDR3 length is 13 residues. DNA of the CDR3: TGTGCCAGCAGAGCCGGGAATTTGGGTGAAGCTTTCTTT. This codes for CASRAGNLGEAFF.

V usage is TRBV5-1 and J usage is TRBJ2-5; D may be TRBD2 (7 bases). Germline assignment: CDR1 SGHRS and CDR2 YFSETQ. The CDR3 is made up of 14 amino acids. V lost 4 bases and J lost 6, with 16 bases in between. DNA for the CDR3: TGCGCCAGCAGCCCCGTCGGGGGGCTAAAGACCCAGTACTTC. This translates into CASSPVGGLKTQYF.

The CDR3 spells CASTEGDSNQPQHF. The CDR3 DNA sequence: TGTGCCAGCACCGAGGGGGACAGCAATCAGCCCCAGCATTTT. V is TRBV2 and J is TRBJ1-5; D is perhaps TRBD1 (6 bases). V gave up 7 bases and J gave up 1 base, with 11 bases separating them. The CDR3 is made up of 14 amino acids. From germline, CDR1 is SNHLY and CDR2 FYNNEI.

CDR3 coding DNA: TGTGCCAGCAGCCAGGGACTAGCGGGGCAGTACAATGAGCAGTTCTTC. Translating gives CASSQGLAGQYNEQFF. The genes are TRBV4-2 and TRBJ2-1, with TRBD2 matching 13 bases. The germline V gene encodes CDR1 LGHNA and CDR2 YNFKEQ. The CDR3 extends over 16 amino acids. Trimming at V came to 3 bases and at J to 4 bases, leaving 3 bases not matched to a gene.

A few counts support this clone. This chain links TRBV7-9 with TRBJ1-1; maybe TRBD1 (5 bases). Trimming left V 6 bases short and J 0 bases short, with 20 bases between. CDR1 and CDR2 from the germline V gene are SEHNR and FQNEAQ (reference sequence). This CDR3 spans 17 amino acids. This chain's CDR3 is CASSPLGRKGMNTEAFF. CDR3 nucleotides: TGTGCCAGCAGTCCTTTAGGGAGGAAGGGGATGAACACTGAAGCTTTCTTT.

CDR3 DNA sequence: TGTGCCACCGGGCTTGGTCCGGCTGGCGAGCAGTTCTTC. It specifies CATGLGPAGEQFF. The V and J genes are TRBV10-3 and TRBJ2-1; unclear D gene. Germline CDR1 is ENHRY and CDR2 is SYGVKD. The CDR3 is 13 amino acids. The V end was cut by 10 bases, the J end by 10 bases, with 20 bases between.

The chain joins TRBV11-2 to TRBJ2-2; the D call may be TRBD1 or TRBD2 (6 bases each). The V and J ends lost 5 bases and 4 bases respectively, with 17 bases between them. The CDR3 extends over 16 amino acids. Germline CDR1 reads SGHAT; CDR2 reads FQNNGV. As DNA, the CDR3 is TGTGCCAGCAGCCAAGAGGGGGGAGTGGGCACCGGGGAGCTGTTTTTT. This gives the protein CASSQEGGVGTGELFF. Filled out from reference TRBV11-2 and TRBJ2-2, the complete variable domain reads EAGVAQSPRYKIIEKRQSVAFWCNPISGHATLYWYQQILGQGPKLLIQFQNNGVVDDSQLPKDRFSAERLKGVDSTLKIQPAKLEDSAVYLCASSQEGGVGTGELFFGEGSRLTVL.

The chain recombines TRBV7-2 with TRBJ2-5; tentatively, D is TRBD2 (6 bases). Germline values: CDR1 SGHTA, CDR2 FQGNSA. This CDR3 is built from 15 residues. V lost 0 bases and J lost 2, with 10 bases in between. The CDR3 DNA is TGTGCCAGCAGCTTAGCCGGCGGGGCTCAAGAGACCCAGTACTTC. Encoded protein: CASSLAGGAQETQYF.

This chain uses TRBV6-5 with TRBJ2-5; tentatively, D is TRBD1 (7 bases). Germline lookup yields CDR1 MNHEY and CDR2 SVGAGI. The CDR3 runs to 12 residues. Trimming cost V 6 bases and J 4 bases, with 9 bases left between them. CDR3 loop: CASSQGGETQYF. The CDR3 nucleotides are TGTGCCAGCAGCCAGGGGGGAGAGACCCAGTACTTC.

The gene calls are TRBV10-2 and TRBJ2-7; TRBD1 aligns across 7 bases. Germline V gene lookup returns CDR1 WSHSY and CDR2 SAAADI. The CDR3 contains 14 residues. V dropped 7 bases and J dropped 2; count of bases not matched to a gene: 8. In DNA, the CDR3 is TGCGCCAGCACCCGACAGGGACGGACCTACGAGCAGTACTTC. Its translation: CASTRQGRTYEQYF.

V gene TRBV6-5 combines with J gene TRBJ1-6; 7 positions match TRBD1. The CDR3 runs 15 residues. The germline V gene encodes CDR1 MNHEY and CDR2 SVGAGI. After removal of 6 bases from V and 9 bases from J, the junction contained 11 bases not matched to a gene. CDR3 sequence (DNA): TGTGCCAGCAGAGAGGACAGGTCTAATGGTTCACCCCTCCACTTT. Translation: CASREDRSNGSPLHF.

This chain uses TRBV18 with TRBJ2-1, with TRBD1 matching over 8 bases. Germline V gives CDR1 KGHSH, CDR2 LQKENI. The J segment lost 0 bases and the V segment lost 3 bases, leaving 4 bases of the junction unmatched. This CDR3 is 16 amino acids long. In DNA form, the CDR3 reads TGTGCCAGCTCACCCGACAGGGGAAGCTCCTACAATGAGCAGTTCTTC. Protein product: CASSPDRGSSYNEQFF. The full variable domain, in which reference TRBV18 and TRBJ2-1 provide the parts outside the CDR3, is NAGVMQNPRHLVRRRGQEARLRCSPMKGHSHVYWYRQLPEEGLKFMVYLQKENIIDESGMPKERFSAEFPKEGPSILRIQQVVRGDSAAYFCASSPDRGSSYNEQFFGPGTRLTVL.

The chain is built from TRBV5-4 and TRBJ1-1; the D is unclear. The CDR3 contains 12 residues. Germline V gives CDR1 SGHNT, CDR2 YYREEE (reference sequence). Trimming took off 0 bases at V and 7 bases at J, with 7 bases between the two ends. The CDR3 sequence is CASSLEAGEAFF. The CDR3 coding sequence is TGTGCCAGCAGCTTGGAGGCAGGTGAAGCTTTCTTT.

The V call is TRBV2, the J call TRBJ1-2, with TRBD1 identical over 8 bases. The CDR3 totals 14 residues. Trimming cost V 8 bases and J 4 bases; bases outside gene matches: 9. From germline, CDR1 is SNHLY and CDR2 FYNNEI. CDR3 in DNA: TGTGCCAGCGATATAACAGGGGGAGGCTATGGCTACACCTTC. As protein: CASDITGGGYGYTF.

V is TRBV19 and J is TRBJ1-5, with 9 bases identical to TRBD1. The CDR3 runs to 14 residues. The V gene's germline CDR1 is LNHDA and CDR2 SQIVND (reference sequence). With 3 bases clipped from V and 5 bases from J, the junction kept 2 bases outside the gene matches. CDR3 loop: CASSIRQGDQPQHF. DNA for the CDR3: TGTGCCAGTAGTATCCGACAGGGGGATCAGCCCCAGCATTTT.

This chain links TRBV7-9 with TRBJ1-3; the D is unclear. Germline V gives CDR1 SEHNR, CDR2 FQNEAQ (reference sequence). Trimming removed 0 bases from V and 4 bases from J, with 10 bases in between. CDR3 size: 15 residues. CDR3 protein: CASSLALLSGNTIYF. The CDR3 DNA follows: TGTGCCAGCAGCTTAGCGCTACTCTCCGGAAACACCATATATTTT.

This clone came up a few times. V and J are TRBV19 and TRBJ1-5; TRBD1 might be the D (5 bases). CDR1 is LNHDA, CDR2 SQIVND, per germline (reference sequence). This CDR3 comprises 16 residues. Trimming took off 0 bases at V and 6 bases at J, with 15 bases between the two ends. The chain's CDR3 is CASSIDLSQGGQPQHF. In DNA, the CDR3 is TGTGCCAGTAGTATAGATCTATCGCAGGGTGGTCAGCCCCAGCATTTT.

The V call is TRBV18, the J call TRBJ2-2, with TRBD1 matching over 7 bases. The CDR3 consists of 16 residues. Trimming cost V 0 bases and J 5 bases; bases outside gene matches: 6. CDR1 and CDR2 from the germline V gene are KGHSH and LQKENI. CDR3 DNA sequence: TGTGCCAGCTCACCACCACAGGGGATATATACCGGGGAGCTGTTTTTT. This translates into CASSPPQGIYTGELFF.

The rearrangement links TRBV11-2 to TRBJ1-2, with no clear D. The CDR3 has 13 amino acids. CDR1 is SGHAT, CDR2 FQNNGV, per germline. Trimming left V 0 bases short and J 3 bases short, with 5 bases between. CDR3 protein: CASSLDSDYGYTF. The CDR3 nucleotides read TGTGCCAGCAGCTTAGATTCCGACTATGGCTACACCTTC.